This TCR beta chain derives from a study of low-dose radiotherapy and immunotherapy resistance in tumors (dated by TCRdb to between 2022 and 2023). Describing the broader study: In Cohort 1, 0.5 Gy per fraction was delivered every 2 weeks, and a total PTV dose of 6.5 Gy was prescribed. Patients in Cohort 2 were given 1 Gy per fraction every two weeks, for a total of 13 Gy across 26 weeks. Patients were given nivolumab as a 240 mg flat dose every two weeks and ipilimumab at 1 mg/kg every six weeks, with both drugs delivered intravenously. Cyclophosphamide 200 mg/m2 was given intravenously every two weeks, one day before each radiation and immunotherapy administration. Starting on cycle 1 day 1, patients took 300 mg of aspirin by mouth once a day for four cycles. Randomization of trial participants into treatment groups was not performed. Eight patients were included in the translational analysis: three from the first dose cohort and the first five from the second dose cohort.

The sequencer was an Illumina HiSeq 2500. Superscript III and a set of TRAV- and TRBV-specific primers were used to synthesize first-strand cDNA, so that both TCRalpha and TCRbeta chains were covered. TCRs were amplified for approximately 20 PCR cycles with Phusion, using a constant-region primer paired with the adapter attached to the V primers. The isolated mRNA was amplified using the MessageAmp II aRNA Amplification Kit, with in vitro transcription performed for about 15 hours at 37 degrees C. The Dynabeads mRNA DIRECT Purification Kit was used to isolate the mRNA for TCR sequencing. Indexed Illumina adapters were added in a second approximately 24-cycle Phusion PCR, and the resulting products were purified with AMPure XP beads. The original pipeline was this. Using custom Perl scripts, TCR sequences encoding the same protein were pooled, out-of-frame sequences were removed, and the abundance of each clonotype was computed. Any TCR sequence backed by just one read was left out of the analysis. Among the metrics used to describe the repertoires were Shannon entropy, Gini index, clonality, richness, and the frequency of TCRs shared between repertoires. The public reads were reanalyzed by TCRdb: fastp trimming at Q25, MiXCR alignment, in-frame beta chains only. Duplicate CDR3 protein sequences are folded into a single record with the most common DNA and genes. The V and J calls were determined by TCRdb, not by the authors. This sample gives tens of thousands of distinct CDR3 sequences in total; around a sixth of them show up just once. Approximately 1.3% of the sample belongs to the ten largest clones.

Relative to germline, V is missing 5 bases and J is missing 3 bases, with 9 bases of the junction outside any gene match. Counted from cysteine to phenylalanine, this CDR3 has 15 amino acids. Here the CDR3 DNA is all that survives: 45 bases in frame from base 1. According to the germline V gene, CDR1 reads SGHAT and CDR2 reads FQNNGV. This clonotype was seen ten or more times. Its recognized antigen is unknown. No much larger clone is present one base from it, and per-base qualities are unavailable. What this sample's time point label stands for: after trial treatment. This specimen's treatment or condition label, interpreted: LDRT plus nivolumab, ipilimumab, low-dose cyclophosphamide and aspirin (RACIN trial). Donors were enrolled in RACIN, a single-arm phase I dose-escalation trial combining nivolumab, ipilimumab, aspirin, low-dose cyclophosphamide and low-dose radiotherapy. To be eligible, a patient needed to have an advanced solid tumor that was TIL-negative.

The sample consisted of PBMCs, taken after low-dose radiotherapy plus immunotherapy. This sequence was found in a male donor with prostate cancer. The sequence links TRBV11-2 to TRBJ1-2, with TRBD1 matching 7 junction bases. The CDR3 here reads CASSVSGTEDYGYTF. The nucleotide sequence is given as TGTGCCAGCAGCGTATCCGGGACAGAAGACTATGGCTACACCTTC.